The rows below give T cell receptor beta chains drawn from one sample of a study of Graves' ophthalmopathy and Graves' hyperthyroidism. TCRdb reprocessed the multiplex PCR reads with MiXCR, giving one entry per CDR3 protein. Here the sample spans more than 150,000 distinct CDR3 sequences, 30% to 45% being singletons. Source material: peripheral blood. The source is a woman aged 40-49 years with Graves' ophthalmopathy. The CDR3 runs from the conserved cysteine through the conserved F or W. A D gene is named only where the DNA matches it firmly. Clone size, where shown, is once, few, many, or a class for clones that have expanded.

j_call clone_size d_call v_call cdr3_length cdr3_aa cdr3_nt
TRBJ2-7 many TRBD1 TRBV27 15 CASSPGTGWTYEQYF TGTGCCAGCAGTCCAGGGACAGGGTGGACCTACGAGCAGTACTTC
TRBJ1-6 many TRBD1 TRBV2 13 CASSRDRNSPLHF TGTGCCAGCAGTAGGGACAGAAATTCACCCCTCCACTTT
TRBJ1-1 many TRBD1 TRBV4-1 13 CASTRQGATEAFF TGCGCCAGCACACGACAGGGGGCGACTGAAGCTTTCTTT
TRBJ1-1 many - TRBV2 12 CASSRAGTEAFF TGTGCCAGCAGCAGGGCGGGCACTGAAGCTTTCTTT
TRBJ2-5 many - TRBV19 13 CASSVQGKETQYF TGTGCCAGTAGTGTTCAGGGAAAAGAGACCCAGTACTTC
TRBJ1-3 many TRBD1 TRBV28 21 CASSPNDRDRQPYISGNTIYF TGTGCCAGCAGTCCGAACGACCGGGACAGACAACCTTACATCTCTGGAAACACCATATATTTT
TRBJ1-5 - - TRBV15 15 CATSRDKGSNQPQHF TGTGCCACCAGCAGAGATAAGGGAAGCAATCAGCCCCAGCATTTT
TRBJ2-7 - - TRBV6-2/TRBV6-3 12 CASSPYGPPWGF TGTGCCAGCAGCCCCTACGGGCCACCCTGGGGCTTC
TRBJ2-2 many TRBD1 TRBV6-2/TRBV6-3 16 CASSYTGTGDSGELFF TGTGCCAGCAGTTACACCGGGACAGGGGACTCCGGGGAGCTGTTTTTT
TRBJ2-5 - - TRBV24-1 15 CATSDSGHVQETQYF TGTGCCACCAGTGATTCCGGACACGTACAAGAGACCCAGTACTTC
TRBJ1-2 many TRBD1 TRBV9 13 CASSVGQGYGYTF TGTGCCAGCAGCGTAGGACAGGGTTATGGCTACACCTTC
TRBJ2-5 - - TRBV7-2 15 CASSRASRYQETQYF TGTGCCAGCAGCCGGGCTTCACGGTACCAAGAGACCCAGTACTTC
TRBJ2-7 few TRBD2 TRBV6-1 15 CASSSPVAGTYEQYF TGTGCCAGCAGCTCCCCCGTAGCGGGCACCTACGAGCAGTACTTC
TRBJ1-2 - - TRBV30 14 CAWDREPITYGYTF TGTGCCTGGGACCGGGAGCCCATAACTTATGGCTACACCTTC
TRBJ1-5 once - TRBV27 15 CASSSSGLGRQPQHF TGTGCCAGCAGTTCATCAGGTCTCGGAAGACAGCCCCAGCATTTT
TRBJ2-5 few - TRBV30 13 CAWSASDQETQYF TGTGCCTGGAGTGCTAGCGACCAAGAGACCCAGTACTTC
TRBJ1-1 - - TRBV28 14 CASSTPGMATEAFF TGTGCCAGCAGTACGCCAGGGATGGCTACTGAAGCTTTCTTT
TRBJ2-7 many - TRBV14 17 CASSQDFGPSHAIEQYF TGTGCCAGCAGCCAAGATTTTGGGCCTTCACACGCTATCGAGCAGTACTTC
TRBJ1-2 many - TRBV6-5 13 CASRGDRVYGYTF TGTGCCAGCAGAGGGGACCGAGTCTATGGCTACACCTTC
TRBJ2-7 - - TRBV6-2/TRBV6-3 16 CASSYPTGTPTYEQYF TGTGCCAGCAGTTACCCGACCGGGACACCAACCTACGAGCAGTACTTC
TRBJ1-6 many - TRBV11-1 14 CASSFLGEDSPLHF TGTGCCAGCAGCTTTCTGGGGGAAGATTCACCCCTCCACTTT
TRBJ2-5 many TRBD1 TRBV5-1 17 CASSLGTGGAYEETQYF TGCGCCAGCAGCTTGGGGACAGGGGGCGCGTACGAAGAGACCCAGTACTTC
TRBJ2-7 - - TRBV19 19 CASSKTGNEAERTDYEQYF TGTGCCAGTAGTAAGACAGGTAACGAGGCGGAGAGGACCGACTACGAGCAGTACTTC
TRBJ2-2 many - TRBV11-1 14 CASSLALGPGELFF TGTGCCAGCAGCTTAGCCTTAGGGCCCGGGGAGCTGTTTTTT
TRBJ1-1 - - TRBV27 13 CASSPGAGTEAFF TGTGCCAGCAGTCCGGGGGCGGGCACTGAAGCTTTCTTT
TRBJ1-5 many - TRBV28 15 CASSLWGVLNQPQHF TGTGCCAGCAGTTTATGGGGGGTACTGAATCAGCCCCAGCATTTT
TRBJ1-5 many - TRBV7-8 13 CASSKGLYQPQHF TGTGCCAGCAGTAAGGGGTTGTACCAGCCCCAGCATTTT
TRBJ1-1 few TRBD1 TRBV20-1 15 CSAPGTGGSMESAFF TGCAGTGCCCCCGGGACAGGGGGATCCATGGAATCAGCTTTCTTT
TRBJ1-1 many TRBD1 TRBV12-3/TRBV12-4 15 CASSPAGTGRREAFF TGTGCCAGCAGTCCCGCGGGGACAGGGCGTCGTGAAGCTTTCTTT
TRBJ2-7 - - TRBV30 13 CAWMEKGRYEQYF TGTGCCTGGATGGAAAAAGGGAGGTACGAGCAGTACTTC
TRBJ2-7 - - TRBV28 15 CASTNPWAGAYEQYF TGTGCCAGCACCAACCCCTGGGCGGGGGCTTACGAGCAGTACTTC
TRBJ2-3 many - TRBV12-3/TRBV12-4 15 CASSFQDLGTDTQYF TGTGCCAGCAGTTTCCAGGACTTAGGCACAGATACGCAGTATTTT
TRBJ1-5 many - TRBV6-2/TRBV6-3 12 CASTNLGGTQHF TGTGCCAGCACCAACCTGGGGGGAACCCAGCATTTT
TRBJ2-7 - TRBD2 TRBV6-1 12 CACGLASYEQYF TGTGCCTGCGGACTAGCGAGTTACGAGCAGTACTTC
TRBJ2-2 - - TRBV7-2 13 CASSRPQAGELFF TGTGCCAGCAGCCGACCTCAAGCGGGGGAGCTGTTTTTT
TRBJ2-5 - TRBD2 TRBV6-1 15 CATSDPGLAGETQYF TGTGCCACCAGTGACCCGGGACTAGCGGGAGAGACCCAGTACTTC
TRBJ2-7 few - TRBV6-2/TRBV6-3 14 CASSYSSDSSEQYF TGTGCCAGCAGTTACTCGTCTGATTCCTCCGAGCAGTACTTC
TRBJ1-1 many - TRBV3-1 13 CASSQEHNTEAFF TGTGCCAGCAGCCAAGAACACAACACTGAAGCTTTCTTT
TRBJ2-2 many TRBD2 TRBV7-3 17 CASSPTVAGGFSGELFF TGTGCCAGCAGCCCCACTGTGGCGGGGGGGTTCTCCGGGGAGCTGTTTTTT
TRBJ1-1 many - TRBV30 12 CAWSAGLGRGIF TGTGCCTGGAGCGCCGGTTTAGGACGAGGGATCTTT
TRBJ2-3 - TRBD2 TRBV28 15 CASSLLAGAADTQYF TGTGCCAGCAGTCTCTTAGCGGGAGCGGCAGATACGCAGTATTTT
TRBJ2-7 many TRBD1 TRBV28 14 CASSTGQGFQEQYF TGTGCCAGCAGTACAGGACAGGGCTTCCAGGAGCAGTACTTC
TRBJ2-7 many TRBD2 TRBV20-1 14 CSAPIAGGPAEQYF TGCAGTGCCCCGATAGCGGGAGGCCCGGCTGAGCAGTACTTC
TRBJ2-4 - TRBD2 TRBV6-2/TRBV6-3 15 CASSYGTSGENIQYF TGTGCCAGCAGTTACGGGACTAGCGGAGAAAACATTCAGTACTTC
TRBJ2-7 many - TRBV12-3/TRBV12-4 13 CASMGAKIYEQYF TGTGCCAGCATGGGGGCAAAAATCTACGAGCAGTACTTC
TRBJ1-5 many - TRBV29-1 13 CSAAGGDNQPQHF TGCAGCGCTGCCGGAGGTGATAATCAGCCCCAGCATTTT
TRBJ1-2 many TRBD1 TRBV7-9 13 CASRTGTSSGYTF TGTGCCAGCAGGACAGGGACCTCCTCTGGCTACACCTTC
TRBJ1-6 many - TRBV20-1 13 CSAHLGSWSPLHF TGCAGTGCCCATTTGGGCAGTTGGTCACCCCTCCACTTT
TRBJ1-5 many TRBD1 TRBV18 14 CASSPGQGLQPQHF TGTGCCAGCTCACCGGGACAGGGCCTTCAGCCCCAGCATTTT